This T cell receptor (beta chain) emerged from a study of blood T cell repertoires in COVID-19. Across the whole study: The origin of the acute and convalescent COVID-19 samples was the United States, Italy and Spain. T cells, B-cell-depleted T cells, or PBMCs supplied cDNA or gDNA.

CDR1 is GTSNPN and CDR2 is SVGIG in the germline V gene (reference sequence). The CDR3 length is 15 residues. With 1 base clipped from V and 4 bases from J, the junction kept 7 bases outside the gene matches. As originally analysed: Amplification of reference gene primers was used by the study to estimate nucleated cell counts. Clones were read by immunoSEQ multiplex PCR, and TCRdb kept only the in-frame ones, dropping some. That table gives V, J and clone size, and the DNA gave D and trimming. The sample comprises fewer than 300,000 clones, around 90% of which are singletons, and about 1% rests with the top ten.

The TCR originated in a middle-aged woman who had recovered from COVID-19. This sequence joins TRBV30 and TRBJ1-2; 9 bases fit TRBD1. Sequencing input: peripheral blood. The CDR3 DNA follows: TGTGCCTGGAGTGCTGGGACAGGGAATAGCTATGGCTACACCTTC. This sequence encodes CAWSAGTGNSYGYTF.